Below are 13 T cell receptor beta chains sequenced from a single sample in a study of blood T cells in healthy people across ages (dated by TCRdb to the mid-2010s). The receptor library was made with 5' RACE. For sequencing, an Illumina HiSeq 2500 was employed. A second roughly 6 to 11 cycle PCR used a sample-barcoded 5' primer and a J-beta primer mix. In-frame beta chains were kept once TCRdb had trimmed the public reads at Q25 with fastp and called clones with MiXCR. Each CDR3 protein appears once, grouped with its most common genes and DNA. A total of fewer than 1 million distinct CDR3 sequences appear in this sample, 40% to 50% of them only once. Together, the top ten hold around 21% of the sample. The sample taken for sequencing was blood. These receptors all stem from a man in his fifties or sixties in good health.

The chain recombines TRBV14 with TRBJ1-2; D may be TRBD1 (6 bases). Trimming took off 5 bases at V and 6 bases at J, with 16 bases between the two ends. Germline loops: CDR1 SGHDN, CDR2 FVKESK. The CDR3 sequence is 14 residues long. CDR3 sequence reads: CASSYTDSRNGYTF. CDR3 DNA: TGTGCCAGCAGCTACACGGACAGCAGGAATGGCTACACCTTC. The whole variable domain, remainder taken from reference TRBV14 and TRBJ1-2, is EAGVTQFPSHSVIEKGQTVTLRCDPISGHDNLYWYRRVMGKEIKFLLHFVKESKQDESGMPNNRFLAERTGGTYSTLKVQPAELEDSGVYFCASSYTDSRNGYTFGSGTRLTVV.

The gene calls are TRBV7-2 and TRBJ2-3, with 11 bases aligning to TRBD2. The CDR3 has 18 amino acids. From germline, CDR1 is SGHTA and CDR2 FQGNSA. Trimming at V came to 0 bases and at J to 3 bases, leaving 8 bases not matched to a gene. CDR3 region: CASSLASVGTSGTDTQYF. In nucleotides, the CDR3 is TGTGCCAGCAGCTTAGCGAGTGTGGGGACTAGCGGTACAGATACGCAGTATTTT.

This sequence joins TRBV6-6 and TRBJ1-6; 9 bases are shared with TRBD1. Germline CDR1 is MNHNY and CDR2 is SVGAGI (reference sequence). Trimming took 2 bases from V and 6 from J; bases not matched to a gene: 5. CDR3 size: 16 residues. The CDR3 region is CASSYRTGDLNSPLHF. CDR3 in DNA: TGTGCCAGCAGTTACCGGACAGGGGACCTTAATTCACCCCTCCACTTT.

This chain uses TRBV6-1 with TRBJ2-5; 8 positions match TRBD2. CDR3 size: 14 residues. Germline CDR1 and CDR2: MNHNS and SASEGT. The V segment lost 10 bases and the J segment 1 base; nucleotides outside the gene matches: 8. This CDR3 is CATSGGGPQETQYF. The DNA of the CDR3 is TGTGCCACCTCCGGGGGGGGTCCCCAAGAGACCCAGTACTTC.

This clonotype was seen a handful of times. This chain uses TRBV4-1 with TRBJ2-3, with 7 bases matching TRBD1. With V trimmed by 2 bases and J by 2 bases, 10 bases remained unmatched. Germline assignment: CDR1 MGHRA and CDR2 YSYEKL. The CDR3 sequence is 17 residues long. CDR3 in amino acids: CASSQPTGARDTDTQYF. The CDR3 DNA reads TGCGCCAGCAGCCAACCTACAGGGGCTCGGGACACAGATACGCAGTATTTT.

About this clonotype itself: Its ends do not fully match the called genes, so a read error is possible. V is TRBV3-1 and J is TRBJ2-1, with no clear D. Germline CDR1 reads LGHDT; CDR2 reads YNNKEL (reference sequence). This CDR3 is built from 14 residues. The CDR3 loop reads CASTQTRSEDEQFF. DNA of the CDR3: TGTGCCAGCACCCAAACGAGGAGTGAGGATGAGCAGTTCTTC.

This clonotype came up many times. This rearrangement joins TRBV3-1 to TRBJ2-1, with D unresolved. There are 17 residues in the CDR3. Germline V lookup: CDR1 LGHDT, CDR2 YNNKEL (reference sequence). Trimming stripped 5 bases from V and 2 bases from J, with 19 bases between. The CDR3 DNA is TGTGCCAGCAGCTTCGGCGGCCTGGAATCCACCTACAATGAGCAGTTCTTC. This gives the protein CASSFGGLESTYNEQFF.

This clonotype was counted once. This sequence joins TRBV5-1 and TRBJ2-1, with D possibly being TRBD1 or TRBD2 (6 bases each). Per germline, CDR1 SGHRS and CDR2 YFSETQ. V was cut by 3 bases and J by 0 bases, with 16 bases left in between. This CDR3 region has 17 residues. The CDR3 DNA reads TGCGCCAGCAGCTCAGGTAGGGGGGCGACCTCCTACAATGAGCAGTTCTTC. The encoded protein is CASSSGRGATSYNEQFF.

The genes are TRBV6-5 and TRBJ2-7; D gene ambiguous. Trimming removed 6 bases from V and 3 bases from J, with 12 bases in between. Germline CDR1 MNHEY, CDR2 SVGAGI. The CDR3 has 13 residues. CDR3 DNA sequence: TGTGCCAGCAGCTCAACGACGGGCTACGAGCAGTACTTC. Its protein is CASSSTTGYEQYF.

This clonotype was counted between two and nine times. This sequence joins TRBV4-3 and TRBJ1-6; the match to TRBD1 covers 9 bases. CDR1 LGHNA and CDR2 YSLEER come from the germline V gene. After removal of 3 bases from V and 5 bases from J, the junction contained 8 bases not matched to a gene. This CDR3 has 17 residues. CDR3 region: CASSHLSRDRDNSPLHF. In DNA form, the CDR3 reads TGCGCCAGCAGCCACTTGTCCCGGGACAGGGATAATTCACCCCTCCACTTT.

Points on this clonotype: One end of the junction varies from germline; a read error may be responsible. The gene calls are TRBV6-5 and TRBJ2-7; no definite D call. Germline V gives CDR1 MNHEY, CDR2 SVGAGI. CDR3 length equals 12 residues. CDR3 nucleotides: TGTGCCAGCAGTGCCGGGCCCTACGGGCAGTACTTC. Protein product: CASSAGPYGQYF.

There are a few counts of this clonotype. This chain connects TRBV6-6 to TRBJ2-5; D ambiguous. The ends were cut back, 2 bases at V and 11 bases at J, with 18 bases in the middle. The CDR3 is 14 amino acids. The germline CDR1 and CDR2 sequences are MNHNY and SVGAGI (reference sequence). Here the CDR3 reads CASSYGSNYNEQYF. The CDR3 DNA reads TGTGCCAGCAGTTACGGCAGCAACTACAATGAGCAGTACTTC.

The V call is TRBV7-2, the J call TRBJ2-3; D remains unclear. V was cut by 7 bases and J by 5 bases, with 16 bases left in between. This CDR3 comprises 14 residues. Per germline, CDR1 SGHTA and CDR2 FQGNSA. CDR3 sequence: CASNRGPDGDTQYF. The CDR3 nucleotides are TGTGCCAGCAACAGAGGACCCGACGGAGATACGCAGTATTTT.